The 2 T cell receptor beta chains given below trace back to one sample, sequenced in a study of T cells and copy number aberrations in small-cell lung cancer. Measured with immunoSEQ multiplex PCR; TCRdb has only the in-frame clones, and not every one. Here the sample spans 2,500 to 4,000 clones, approximately 90% being singletons. The sequenced sample was normal tissue next to the tumor. Receptors originate from a man aged 45 to 65 with small cell lung cancer.

The CDR3 reads CASSEEDRETQYF. The CDR3, as DNA: TGTGCCAGCAGTGAAGAGGATCGGGAGACCCAGTACTTC. This sequence joins TRBV2 and TRBJ2-5; no reliable D call. Between the trimmed V and J ends, which lost 1 base and 5 bases, there was a span of 8 bases. CDR3 length equals 13 residues. From germline, CDR1 is SNHLY and CDR2 FYNNEI.

The chain is built from TRBV28 and TRBJ2-5; 8 bases line up with TRBD2. This CDR3 spans 16 amino acids. CDR1 and CDR2 from the germline V gene are MDHEN and SYDVKM. J was trimmed by 2 bases and V by 3 bases; bases with no gene match: 8. The chain's CDR3 is CASSFGSSGVQETQYF. The CDR3 DNA is TGTGCCAGCAGTTTTGGGAGTAGCGGGGTTCAAGAGACCCAGTACTTC.